These 4 T cell receptor beta chains came from one sample sequenced in a study of blood T cell repertoires in COVID-19. Only in-frame clones appear in the TCRdb table, and some are missing; sequencing was by immunoSEQ multiplex PCR. The sample includes roughly 140,000 clones, roughly 76% seen only once; the top ten take 7% to 10%. Sequencing was performed on peripheral blood. The receptors originated from a human donor with acute or convalescent COVID-19. The donor label of this sample is uncertain.

V usage is TRBV6-6 and J usage is TRBJ2-1, with D possibly TRBD1 on 8 matching bases. Germline CDR1 and CDR2: MNHNY and SVGAGI (reference sequence). V was clipped by 1 base and J by 5 bases, with 12 bases between them. CDR3 length: 15 amino acids. CDR3 nucleotide sequence: TGTGCCAGCAGTTACTTTACAGGGGGGGACAATGAGCAGTTCTTC. Its translation: CASSYFTGGDNEQFF.

The V and J genes are TRBV19 and TRBJ1-5, with TRBD1 matching 8 bases. The ends lost 6 bases at V and 3 bases at J; junction bases unmatched: 7. Germline values: CDR1 LNHDA, CDR2 SQIVND (reference sequence). The CDR3 extends over 15 amino acids. For the CDR3, the DNA is TGTGCCAGTAGAGCCGGGACAGGCCCCAATCAGCCCCAGCATTTT. Translation: CASRAGTGPNQPQHF.

The chain joins TRBV7-9 to TRBJ2-5; 10 bases line up with TRBD1. V lost 5 bases and J lost 4; bases outside the gene matches: 1. Germline V gene lookup returns CDR1 SEHNR and CDR2 FQNEAQ (reference sequence). This CDR3 is built from 13 residues. DNA for the CDR3: TGTGCCAGCAGCGGGACAGGGGTAGAGACCCAGTACTTC. It yields the protein CASSGTGVETQYF. The whole variable domain, filled in from reference TRBV7-9 and TRBJ2-5, reads DTGVSQNPRHKITKRGQNVTFRCDPISEHNRLYWYRQTLGQGPEFLTYFQNEAQLEKSRLLSDRFSAERPKGSFSTLEIQRTEQGDSAMYLCASSGTGVETQYFGPGTRLLVL.

J is TRBJ2-2 and V is TRBV24-1; 11 nucleotides align to TRBD1. The J segment lost 4 bases and the V segment lost 4 bases, leaving 10 bases of the junction unmatched. The V gene's germline CDR1 is KGHDR and CDR2 SFDVKD. The CDR3 length is 18 residues. CDR3 sequence reads: CATSDPSDRGLATGELFF. In DNA, the CDR3 is TGTGCCACCAGTGACCCTTCGGACAGGGGGCTTGCCACCGGGGAGCTGTTTTTT.